A selection of T cell receptor beta chains follows, all from one sample in a study of radiotherapy plus CTLA-4 blockade in lung cancer. TCRdb's copy holds only in-frame clones and misses some; the assay was immunoSEQ multiplex PCR. The sample contains some 110,000 clones, roughly 80% of which appear only once. Sequenced here: peripheral blood, sampled from a patient treated with radiotherapy plus ipilimumab. These receptors came from a human donor with non-small cell lung cancer that progressed on radiotherapy plus ipilimumab. Some clones in this sample may be carry-over from other donors' samples. Each CDR3 is given with its conserved first and last residue. The D gene is left open where the match is weak. Some rows mark clone size as missing; the rest say once, few, many or name a class of expanded clone.

.	TRBV6-6	12	.	TRBJ2-5	TGTGCCAGCAGTTACTCGGATGAGACCCAGTACTTC	CASSYSDETQYF
TRBD2	TRBV7-6	15	.	TRBJ2-1	TGTGCCAGCAGCTCGACTAGCGGGGAGTACAATGAGCAGTTCTTC	CASSSTSGEYNEQFF
.	TRBV5-4	15	.	TRBJ2-6	TGTGCCAGCAGCTTGCCGCGCTCTGGGGCCAACGTCCTGACTTTC	CASSLPRSGANVLTF
TRBD1	TRBV7-9	14	.	TRBJ1-1	TGTGCCAGCAGCCAACAGGGGGGGAACACTGAAGCTTTCTTT	CASSQQGGNTEAFF
.	TRBV11-3	14	.	TRBJ2-5	TGTGCCAGCAGCTTAGGGGCTAGCTTTGAGACCCAGTACTTC	CASSLGASFETQYF
.	TRBV6-5	14	.	TRBJ1-4	TGTGCCAGCAGTTACACAGGGTTAAGTGAAAAACTGTTTTTT	CASSYTGLSEKLFF
.	TRBV29-1	15	few	TRBJ1-6	TGCAGCGTTGATGCAGGGTGGGCCTCTAATTCACCCCTCCACTTT	CSVDAGWASNSPLHF
.	TRBV9	13	.	TRBJ2-7	TGTGCCAGCAGCACCGCTACACTGGGCGAGCAGTACTTC	CASSTATLGEQYF
.	TRBV7-3	13	.	TRBJ2-3	TGTGCCAGCAGCTTAACTGAGCCAGATACGCAGTATTTT	CASSLTEPDTQYF
TRBD1	TRBV7-9	16	.	TRBJ1-1	TGTGCCAGCAGCTCGGGGGGACAGGCAGGGAACACTGAAGCTTTCTTT	CASSSGGQAGNTEAFF
.	TRBV7-3	13	.	TRBJ2-1	TGTGCCAGCAGCTCAGGTGGAGGGCATGAGCAGTTCTTC	CASSSGGGHEQFF
.	TRBV23-1	13	.	TRBJ1-4	TGCGCCAGCAGCCGTTTAGGAGGAGAAAAACTGTTTTTT	CASSRLGGEKLFF
TRBD1	TRBV5-1	15	.	TRBJ2-7	TGCGCCAGCAACCCCGCCGGGACAGGGGGCCACGAGCAGTACTTC	CASNPAGTGGHEQYF
.	TRBV29-1	14	.	TRBJ2-2	TGCAGCGTTGACGGGCCCCGCAACACCGGGGAGCTGTTTTTT	CSVDGPRNTGELFF
.	TRBV5-5	13	once	TRBJ1-1	TGTGCCAGCAGCTTCATTGGGGACACTGAAGCTTTCTTT	CASSFIGDTEAFF
.	TRBV6-4	14	.	TRBJ2-5	TGTGCCAGCAGCCCTAATACGGGGTACGCGACCCAGTACTTC	CASSPNTGYATQYF
.	TRBV9	13	.	TRBJ1-5	TGTGCCAGCAGCGCCGGAAGTAATCAGCCCCAGCATTTT	CASSAGSNQPQHF
TRBD2	TRBV2	15	few	TRBJ2-5	TGTGCCAGCAGAGATGCCGGGACTAGCTATGAGACCCAGTACTTC	CASRDAGTSYETQYF
TRBD2	TRBV5-8	15	.	TRBJ2-3	TGTGCCAGCAGGCCACTAGCGGGGTACACAGATACGCAGTATTTT	CASRPLAGYTDTQYF
.	TRBV21-1	19	.	TRBJ1-6	TGTGCCAGCAGCAGCCCCCTTTTGGGTTCCAGCTCCTATAATTCACCCCTCCACTTT	CASSSPLLGSSSYNSPLHF
TRBD1	TRBV12-5	12	.	TRBJ2-5	TGTGCTAGTGGGACACAGGGGTCGACCCAGTACTTC	CASGTQGSTQYF
.	TRBV9	15	.	TRBJ2-2	TGTGCCAGCAGCGTAGTTCAAGGTTCCACCGGGGAGCTGTTTTTT	CASSVVQGSTGELFF
.	TRBV4-2	16	.	TRBJ2-2	TGTGCCAGCAGCCAAGAGGGACACTTGAACACCGGGGAGCTGTTTTTT	CASSQEGHLNTGELFF
TRBD1	TRBV5-1	17	.	TRBJ1-4	TGCGCCAGCAGCAGGGGACAGGGAGGAGGAACTAATGAAAAACTGTTTTTT	CASSRGQGGGTNEKLFF
.	TRBV4-1	15	.	TRBJ1-2	TGCGCCAGCAGCCAGGGGCACCAGGGCATCTATGGCTACACCTTC	CASSQGHQGIYGYTF
.	TRBV29-1	12	.	TRBJ2-5	TGCAGCGCCCGCCGAAGCCAAGAGACCCAGTACTTC	CSARRSQETQYF
.	TRBV9	14	.	TRBJ2-3	TGTGCCAGCAAAGGACCCCCCCCCGGGGATACGCAGTATTTT	CASKGPPPGDTQYF
TRBD1	TRBV28	15	.	TRBJ1-1	TGTGCCAGCGCAACCGACGGGACAGGTTACACTGAAGCTTTCTTT	CASATDGTGYTEAFF
.	TRBV2	13	.	TRBJ1-4	TGTGCCAGCAGGTGGACAGTGGAGGAAAAACTGTTTTTT	CASRWTVEEKLFF
TRBD1	TRBV2	14	.	TRBJ1-2	TGTGCCAGCACAGGGGGGGTCTTCGGCTATGGCTACACCTTC	CASTGGVFGYGYTF
TRBD1	TRBV6-5	15	.	TRBJ1-2	TGTGCCAGCACCACGCGCCCCGGGACAGGGTTAGGCTACACCTTC	CASTTRPGTGLGYTF
TRBD1	TRBV18	16	.	TRBJ2-7	TGTGCCAGCTCACGGGAAAGACAGGGAATGTCCTACGAGCAGTACTTC	CASSRERQGMSYEQYF
.	TRBV6-1	15	.	TRBJ2-3	TGTGCCAGCAGTGAAGCTGCGGGGCGTATCTATACGCAGTATTTT	CASSEAAGRIYTQYF
TRBD2	TRBV11-3	13	few	TRBJ2-3	TGTGCCAGCAGCAAACTAGCGACAGATACGCAGTATTTT	CASSKLATDTQYF
.	TRBV7-6	16	.	TRBJ1-3	TGTGCCAGCAGCGCCTTTGAGGGACGTCCTGGAAACACCATATATTTT	CASSAFEGRPGNTIYF
TRBD1	TRBV6-1	14	.	TRBJ1-1	TGTGCCAGCAGTATCCAGGGGGGTGGCACTGAAGCTTTCTTT	CASSIQGGGTEAFF
TRBD2	TRBV19	17	.	TRBJ2-5	TGTGCCAGTAGTATAGATGGCAGCGGGGGGGCCGGGGAGACCCAGTACTTC	CASSIDGSGGAGETQYF
TRBD2	TRBV2	16	.	TRBJ2-1	TGTGCCAGCAGTTACCGACTAGCGAGCTCCTACAATGAGCAGTTCTTC	CASSYRLASSYNEQFF
.	TRBV28	12	once	TRBJ1-2	TGTGCCAGCAGTGAAGATAACTATGGCTACACCTTC	CASSEDNYGYTF
.	TRBV7-3	15	.	TRBJ2-6	TGTGCCAGCAGCCCAACAGGCTCTGGGGCCAACGTCCTGACTTTC	CASSPTGSGANVLTF
.	TRBV19	14	few	TRBJ1-6	TGTGCCAGTAGTATGACAGGTACTTCAACACCCCTCCACTTT	CASSMTGTSTPLHF
.	TRBV5-1	16	.	TRBJ2-3	TGCGCCAGCAGCTTCGAAACCGGTACGAGGACAGATACGCAGTATTTT	CASSFETGTRTDTQYF